This entry features one T cell receptor (beta chain) sequence. What it binds is not known. Germline V gene sequence: CDR1 SGDLS, CDR2 YYNGEE. V dropped 0 bases and J dropped 3 bases, with 10 bases sitting between them. The CDR3 runs 16 residues. The source of the sample is a study of OX40 agonist ivuxolimab in advanced cancers. Across the study: Patients in dose escalation had liver, melanoma, kidney or head and neck cancers. Mean age approximately 66 years, range 23 to 79; 82.7% male.

Sequencing was performed with immunoSEQ multiplex PCR; in TCRdb, only in-frame clones are kept and a portion is missing. The data contain tens of thousands of clones, about 89% of them singletons. Study outcomes and limitations: There were, on average, more expanded clones in CD8+ T cells than in CD4+. In the expanded peripheral T cells, antigen specificity was never determined.

The source of this sequence is an adult with an advanced solid tumor such as melanoma, head and neck, liver or kidney cancer. The sequenced sample was CD4+ or CD8+ T cells sorted from blood, obtained in a trial of the OX40 agonist ivuxolimab. The chain has TRBV9 and TRBJ2-6; D remains ambiguous. The CDR3 region has the DNA TGTGCCAGCAGCGTAGGCCTCTCGGTTGGGGCCAACGTCCTGACTTTC. As protein: CASSVGLSVGANVLTF.